Below are 5 T cell receptor beta chains sequenced from a single sample in a study of early T cells in non-severe SARS-CoV-2 infection. TCRdb re-called the 5' RACE reads through MiXCR, storing one row per CDR3 protein. The repertoire consists of 70,000 to 85,000 distinct CDR3 sequences, with over 9% occurring once and the leading ten covering approximately 7%. The sequencing sample was made of whole blood. The receptors derive from an adult who was a healthcare worker with PCR-confirmed SARS-CoV-2 infection or an uninfected control (not recorded which).

The chain is built from TRBV2 and TRBJ2-5, with 7 bases aligning to TRBD2. This CDR3 is 13 amino acids long. J lost 2 bases, V lost 4 bases, and 1 base had no gene match. Germline V CDR1 and CDR2: SNHLY, FYNNEI. The CDR3 nucleotides read TGTGCCAGCAGTGCTAGCGGTCAAGAGACCCAGTACTTC. This encodes CASSASGQETQYF.

The table lists this clonotype with a few counts. The J gene is TRBJ2-1, the V gene TRBV4-2; no firm D call. CDR3 length: 15 amino acids. V lost 2 bases and J 8 bases, leaving 16 bases between the germline ends. CDR1 and CDR2 from the germline V gene are LGHNA and YNFKEQ. The CDR3 spells CASSQRADAKDEQFF. The CDR3 DNA reads TGTGCCAGCAGCCAAAGGGCGGACGCTAAAGATGAGCAGTTCTTC.

The chain recombines TRBV7-3 with TRBJ2-2; TRBD2 is a possible D gene (6 bases). The V and J ends lost 9 bases and 8 bases respectively, with 16 bases between them. Germline assignment: CDR1 SGHTA and CDR2 FQGTGA. The CDR3 loop spans 13 amino acids. CDR3 DNA: TGTGCCAGTAGACTAGTACAAGAAGGGGAGCTGTTTTTT. It yields the protein CASRLVQEGELFF.

This clonotype has a handful of counts. V gene TRBV7-2 combines with J gene TRBJ2-7; D not resolved. Germline lookup yields CDR1 SGHTA and CDR2 FQGNSA. V lost 1 base and J lost 4, with 14 bases in between. This CDR3 region has 15 residues. For the CDR3, the DNA is TGTGCCAGCAGCTTAGGGGGTAGCTCCCTTTACGAGCAGTACTTC. Translating it yields CASSLGGSSLYEQYF.

There are a few counts of this clonotype. This sequence joins TRBV5-1 and TRBJ2-7; TRBD1 aligns across 7 bases. Germline CDR1 SGHRS, CDR2 YFSETQ. CDR3 length: 15 amino acids. J was trimmed by 2 bases and V by 3 bases; bases with no gene match: 8. CDR3 in amino acids: CASSSNGQAAYEQYF. In DNA form, the CDR3 reads TGCGCCAGCAGCTCAAACGGACAGGCGGCCTACGAGCAGTACTTC.